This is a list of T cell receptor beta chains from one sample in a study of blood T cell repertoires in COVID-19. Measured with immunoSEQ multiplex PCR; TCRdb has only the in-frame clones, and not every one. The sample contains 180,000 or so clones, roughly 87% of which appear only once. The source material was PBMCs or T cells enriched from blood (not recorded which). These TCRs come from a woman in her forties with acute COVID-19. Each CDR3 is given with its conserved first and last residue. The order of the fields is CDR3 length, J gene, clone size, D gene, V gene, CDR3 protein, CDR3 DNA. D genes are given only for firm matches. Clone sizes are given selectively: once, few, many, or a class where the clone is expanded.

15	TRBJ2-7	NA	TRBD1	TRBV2	CASSKQGFTSYEQYF	TGTGCCAGCAGTAAACAGGGGTTTACATCCTACGAGCAGTACTTC
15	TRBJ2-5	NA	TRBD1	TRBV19	CASSAPQGAVETQYF	TGTGCCAGTAGTGCCCCACAGGGGGCGGTGGAGACCCAGTACTTC
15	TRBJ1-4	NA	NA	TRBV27	CASSSRGGTNEKLFF	TGTGCCAGCAGTTCCAGGGGTGGTACTAATGAAAAACTGTTTTTT
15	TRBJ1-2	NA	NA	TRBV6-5	CASSYFGRVADGYTF	TGTGCCAGCAGTTACTTTGGCAGGGTAGCTGATGGCTACACCTTC
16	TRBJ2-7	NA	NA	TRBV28	CASSLRPGYTPYEQYF	TGTGCCAGCAGTTTACGACCCGGGTACACGCCCTACGAGCAGTACTTC
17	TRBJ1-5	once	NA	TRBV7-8	CASRDVGGPPYNQPQHF	TGTGCCAGCAGGGACGTGGGGGGGCCTCCTTACAATCAGCCCCAGCATTTT
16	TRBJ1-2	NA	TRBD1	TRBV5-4	CASSLTTGGFGYGYTF	TGTGCCAGCAGCTTGACAACAGGGGGGTTTGGCTATGGCTACACCTTC
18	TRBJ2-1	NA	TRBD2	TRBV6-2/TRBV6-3	CASSSPGLVAVQVNEQFF	TGTGCCAGCAGTTCCCCGGGACTAGTTGCGGTACAAGTCAATGAGCAGTTCTTC
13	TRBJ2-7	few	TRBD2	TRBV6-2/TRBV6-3	CASSYAGAYEQYF	TGTGCCAGCAGTTACGCGGGGGCCTACGAGCAGTACTTC
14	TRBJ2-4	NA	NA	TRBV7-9	CASSSFDTRNIQYF	TGTGCCAGCAGCTCCTTCGACACAAGAAACATTCAGTACTTC
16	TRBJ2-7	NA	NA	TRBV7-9	CASSLFQGVAVSEQYF	TGTGCCAGCAGCTTATTTCAAGGAGTGGCAGTTTCCGAGCAGTACTTC
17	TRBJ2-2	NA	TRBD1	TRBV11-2	CASSLVRGQGVTGELFF	TGTGCCAGCAGCTTAGTTAGGGGACAGGGGGTTACCGGGGAGCTGTTTTTT
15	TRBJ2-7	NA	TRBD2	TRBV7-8	CASSLSGGASNEQYF	TGTGCCAGCAGCCTAAGCGGGGGAGCTTCTAACGAGCAGTACTTC
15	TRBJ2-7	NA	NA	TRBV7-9	CASSSQAGAPGEQYF	TGTGCCAGCAGCTCCCAAGCGGGCGCCCCCGGCGAGCAGTACTTC
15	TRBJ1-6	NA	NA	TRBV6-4	CASSPDSGYNSPLHF	TGTGCCAGCAGCCCGGACAGTGGATATAATTCACCCCTCCACTTT
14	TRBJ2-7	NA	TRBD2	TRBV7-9	CASSTTSDSYEQYF	TGTGCCAGCAGCACTACTAGCGACTCCTACGAGCAGTACTTC
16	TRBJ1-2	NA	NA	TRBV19	CASSARTDSVGYGYTF	TGTGCCAGTAGTGCCCGCACAGACAGCGTAGGATATGGCTACACCTTC
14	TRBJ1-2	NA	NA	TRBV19	CASSGHLTNYGYTF	TGTGCCAGTAGTGGACACCTGACTAACTATGGCTACACCTTC
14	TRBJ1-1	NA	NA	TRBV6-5	CASSSGENPAEAFF	TGTGCCAGCAGTTCGGGGGAGAACCCCGCTGAAGCTTTCTTT
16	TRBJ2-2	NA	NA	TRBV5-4	CASSSDDRAYSGELFF	TGTGCCAGCAGCTCAGATGACAGAGCGTATTCCGGGGAGCTGTTTTTT
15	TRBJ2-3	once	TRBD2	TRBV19	CASSPSGRATDTQYF	TGTGCCAGTAGCCCTAGCGGGAGGGCGACAGATACGCAGTATTTT
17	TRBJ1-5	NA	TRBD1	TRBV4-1	CASSQVQGTGYNQPQHF	TGCGCCAGCAGCCAAGTACAGGGGACAGGGTACAATCAGCCCCAGCATTTT
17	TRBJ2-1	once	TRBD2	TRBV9	CASSGGTSGGAYNEQFF	TGTGCCAGCAGCGGAGGGACTAGCGGGGGGGCCTACAATGAGCAGTTCTTC
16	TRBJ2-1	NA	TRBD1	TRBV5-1	CASSGGQGSSYNEQFF	TGCGCCAGCAGCGGCGGACAGGGGAGCTCCTACAATGAGCAGTTCTTC
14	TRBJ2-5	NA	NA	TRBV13	CASSLSGSLETQYF	TGTGCCAGCAGCTTATCGGGGAGTTTGGAGACCCAGTACTTC
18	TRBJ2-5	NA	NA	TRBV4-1	CASSQVAEGVGEQETQYF	TGCGCCAGCAGCCAAGTGGCCGAAGGAGTGGGAGAGCAAGAGACCCAGTACTTC
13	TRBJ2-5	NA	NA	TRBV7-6	CASSPDGGETQYF	TGTGCCAGCAGCCCGGACGGAGGGGAGACCCAGTACTTC
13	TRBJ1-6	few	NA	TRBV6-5	CASTGGRGSPLHF	TGTGCCAGCACGGGGGGAAGGGGGTCACCCCTCCACTTT
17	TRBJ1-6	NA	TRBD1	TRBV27	CASSTGQGALYNSPLHF	TGTGCCAGCAGTACGGGACAGGGGGCCCTCTATAATTCACCCCTCCACTTT
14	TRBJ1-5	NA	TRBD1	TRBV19	CASWDRGLVQPQHF	TGTGCCAGTTGGGACAGGGGGTTGGTTCAGCCCCAGCATTTT
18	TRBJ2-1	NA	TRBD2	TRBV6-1	CASSEPLTGTSGKDEQFF	TGTGCCAGCAGTGAACCCTTGACCGGGACTAGCGGGAAAGATGAGCAGTTCTTC
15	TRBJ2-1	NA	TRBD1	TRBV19	CASSPRGSSYNEQFF	TGTGCCAGTAGTCCCAGGGGGAGCTCCTACAATGAGCAGTTCTTC
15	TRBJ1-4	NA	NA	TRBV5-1	CASSLYSATNEKLFF	TGCGCCAGCAGCTTATACTCTGCAACTAATGAAAAACTGTTTTTT
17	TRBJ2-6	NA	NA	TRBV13	CASSLSRGTSGANVLTF	TGTGCCAGCAGCTTGAGCAGGGGAACCTCTGGGGCCAACGTCCTGACTTTC